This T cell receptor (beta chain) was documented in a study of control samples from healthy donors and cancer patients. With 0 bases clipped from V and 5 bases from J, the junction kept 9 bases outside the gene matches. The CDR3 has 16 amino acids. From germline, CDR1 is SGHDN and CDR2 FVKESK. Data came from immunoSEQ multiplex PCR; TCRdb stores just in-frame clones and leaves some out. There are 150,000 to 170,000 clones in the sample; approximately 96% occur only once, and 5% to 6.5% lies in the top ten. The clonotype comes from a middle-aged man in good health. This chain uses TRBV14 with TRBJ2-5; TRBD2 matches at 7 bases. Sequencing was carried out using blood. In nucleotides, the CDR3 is TGTGCCAGCAGCCAAGATATCCGATCTAGCGGTGAGACCCAGTACTTC. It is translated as CASSQDIRSSGETQYF.